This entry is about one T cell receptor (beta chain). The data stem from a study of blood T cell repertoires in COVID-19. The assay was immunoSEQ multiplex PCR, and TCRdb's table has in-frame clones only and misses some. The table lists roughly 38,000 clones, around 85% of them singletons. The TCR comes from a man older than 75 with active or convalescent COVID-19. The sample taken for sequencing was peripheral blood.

The CDR3 region has the DNA TGTGCCAGCACGACATCGGAGGTCTACAATGAGCAGTTCTTC. It codes for CASTTSEVYNEQFF. The V and J genes are TRBV2 and TRBJ2-1; D is perhaps TRBD2 (5 bases). Between the trimmed V and J ends, which lost 7 bases and 3 bases, there was a span of 13 bases. Germline V CDR1 and CDR2: SNHLY, FYNNEI. The CDR3 is made up of 14 amino acids. The full variable domain, its missing parts supplied by reference TRBV2 and TRBJ2-1, is EPEVTQTPSHQVTQMGQEVILRCVPISNHLYFYWYRQILGQKVEFLVSFYNNEISEKSEIFDDQFSVERPDGSNFTLKIRSTKLEDSAMYFCASTTSEVYNEQFFGPGTRLTVL.